The 19 T cell receptor beta chains presented below share a single source sample, sequenced in a study of T cells expressing NK-cell markers. From its re-call of the 5' RACE reads, TCRdb lists each CDR3 protein once, without DNA. The listing contains 300,000 to 450,000 distinct CDR3 sequences. Material for sequencing was blood T cells: a sorted CD56 or NKG2C T cell subset, CD4+ or CD8+ T cells, or bulk PBMC T cells (not recorded which). The receptor source for this set is a man aged 18-69 years in good health.

The V gene is TRBV20-1, the J gene TRBJ1-6. Looked up from germline, CDR1 is DFQATT and CDR2 is SNEGSKA (reference sequence). The CDR3 loop spans 16 amino acids. This CDR3 is CSAIRDSSSYNSPLHF.

This rearrangement joins TRBV6-6 to TRBJ1-4. The CDR3 sequence is 11 residues long. Germline V CDR1 and CDR2: MNHNY, SVGAGI (reference sequence). The chain's CDR3 is CASRPEASLFF.

The chain carries TRBV5-6 and TRBJ1-2. This CDR3 region has 11 residues. CDR1 SGHDT and CDR2 YYEEEE come from the germline V gene. The chain's CDR3 is CASSVGYGYTF.

The rearrangement uses TRBV20-1 and TRBJ1-2; TCRdb proposes TRBD1, but this gene call is untestable without DNA. This CDR3 contains 16 residues. Per the germline V gene, CDR1 is DFQATT and CDR2 is SNEGSKA (reference sequence). The CDR3 loop is CSAPYRWGIFNYGYTF.

This chain connects TRBV20-1 to TRBJ2-1; TCRdb returns TRBD2, unconfirmable since there is no DNA. The V gene's germline CDR1 is DFQATT and CDR2 SNEGSKA (reference sequence). CDR3 size: 15 residues. The CDR3 is CSALRLAGGPNEQFF.

The rearrangement joins TRBV6-1 to TRBJ1-3. CDR3 length equals 17 residues. Germline assignment: CDR1 MNHNS and CDR2 SASEGT. CDR3 loop: CASRQEWGGLSGNTIYF.

The chain carries TRBV20-1 and TRBJ2-3; absent DNA, TCRdb's TRBD1 call cannot be checked. The germline gives CDR1 DFQATT, CDR2 SNEGSKA (reference sequence). There are 16 residues in the CDR3. Here the CDR3 reads CSAEDFIRGAPDTQYF.

The chain couples TRBV6-5 to TRBJ2-1; TCRdb returns TRBD2, unconfirmable since there is no DNA. Germline V gene sequence: CDR1 MNHEY, CDR2 SVGAGI. The CDR3 loop spans 18 amino acids. CDR3 in amino acids: CASSYSEVTSGIYNEQFF.

V usage is TRBV6-4 and J usage is TRBJ2-2; the TCRdb call, TRBD1, lacks DNA for checking. The CDR3 is made up of 16 amino acids. The germline V gene encodes CDR1 MRHNA and CDR2 SNTAGT. The CDR3 loop is CASSQQGQENTGELFF.

V usage is TRBV18 and J usage is TRBJ2-1; TCRdb selects TRBD1, and the lack of DNA leaves this call unchecked. The CDR3 runs 15 residues. CDR1 KGHSH and CDR2 LQKENI come from the germline V gene. This chain's CDR3 is CASSPTGGRYNEQFF.

This chain links TRBV5-1 with TRBJ2-7; the D call from TCRdb, TRBD1, cannot be confirmed without DNA. Germline V lookup: CDR1 SGHRS, CDR2 YFSETQ. The CDR3 has 12 amino acids. This CDR3 is CANSGILYEQYF.

V and J are TRBV3-1 and TRBJ2-5; TCRdb reports TRBD1, a call that lacks DNA to check it against. The CDR3 totals 14 residues. Per germline, CDR1 LGHDT and CDR2 YNNKEL (reference sequence). This CDR3 reads CASQQGGWKETQYF.

The CDR3 reads CASSSPGAEQFF. The V and J genes are TRBV28 and TRBJ2-1; absent DNA, TCRdb's TRBD1 call cannot be checked. Germline CDR1 reads MDHEN; CDR2 reads SYDVKM. The CDR3 runs to 12 residues.

The CDR3 sequence: CASSYSMGATSSGYTF. The V call is TRBV6-2 or TRBV6-3, the J call TRBJ1-2; the D call from TCRdb, TRBD1, cannot be confirmed without DNA. The CDR3 is made up of 16 amino acids. Germline CDR1 and CDR2: MNHEY and SVGEGT.

This chain uses TRBV7-2 with TRBJ2-7; TCRdb gives TRBD2 as the D gene, but with no DNA this cannot be confirmed. Germline V lookup: CDR1 SGHTA, CDR2 FQGNSA. The CDR3 is made up of 15 amino acids. The CDR3 loop reads CASSIRLAGFYEQYF.

V is TRBV29-1 and J is TRBJ1-2; the TRBD1 assignment by TCRdb is unverifiable without DNA. Germline-derived CDR1 and CDR2 are SQVTM and ANQGSEA. The CDR3 totals 15 residues. CDR3 region: CSASDGQGDRYGYTF.

The CDR3 protein is CSVARASGGYNEQFF. The chain links TRBV29-1 to TRBJ2-1; TCRdb's D call of TRBD2 is untestable without DNA. From germline, CDR1 is SQVTM and CDR2 ANQGSEA. The CDR3 has 15 amino acids.

This sequence joins TRBV12-3 or TRBV12-4 and TRBJ1-5; TCRdb gives TRBD1 as the D gene, but with no DNA this cannot be confirmed. The CDR3 sequence is 14 residues long. The CDR3 protein is CASRTDRDGQPQHF.

The chain combines TRBV6-1 with TRBJ2-3; TCRdb's D call, TRBD1, is unchecked because there is no DNA. Germline loops: CDR1 MNHNS, CDR2 SASEGT. This CDR3 region has 15 residues. The CDR3 spells CASGEDRGLTDTQYF.